This T cell receptor (beta chain) was documented in a study of response to subunit inactivated influenza vaccine. MiXCR, run by TCRdb on the RT-PCR reads, gives a single entry per CDR3 protein. The sample includes about 570,000 distinct CDR3 sequences, over 9% of them seen just once. This CDR3 is built from 12 residues. The germline V gene has CDR1 DFQATT and CDR2 SNEGSKA (reference sequence). V was shortened by 3 bases and J by 9 bases, with 12 bases between the two germline ends. These data also formed part of another study, on T cells expressing NK-cell markers. Per that paper: Researchers built TCR beta cDNA using 5'RACE template switching with UMIs.

The starting material was PBMCs from blood, obtained on the day of vaccination. This TCR derives from a man in his fifties or sixties who received an inactivated influenza vaccine. V gene TRBV20-1 combines with J gene TRBJ2-1; D is unclear. In nucleotides, the CDR3 is TGCAGTGCTAGGACATCATCAAGTGAGCAGTTCTTC. Translation: CSARTSSSEQFF.